Listed below are T cell receptor beta chains from one sample, sequenced in a study of OX40 agonist ivuxolimab in advanced cancers. The method was immunoSEQ multiplex PCR; TCRdb's version includes in-frame clones alone and lacks a portion of them. Seen here are about 10,000 clones, about nine tenths observed once, and the top ten hold around 11%. The specimen comprised CD4+ or CD8+ T cells sorted from blood, sampled in a trial of the OX40 agonist ivuxolimab. All receptors come from an adult with an advanced solid tumor such as melanoma, head and neck, liver or kidney cancer. The CDR3 runs from the conserved cysteine through the conserved F or W. The order of the fields is J gene, V gene, clone size, CDR3 protein. The listing skips clone size in some rows; elsewhere it reads once, few, many or a size class.

j_call: TRBJ2-7; v_call: TRBV27; clone_size: NA; cdr3_aa: CASSFGLAGAYEQYF
j_call: TRBJ1-6; v_call: TRBV14; clone_size: NA; cdr3_aa: CASSPLELPSPLHF
j_call: TRBJ2-7; v_call: TRBV5-6; clone_size: NA; cdr3_aa: CASSYRDRAYEQYF
j_call: TRBJ2-2; v_call: TRBV2; clone_size: few; cdr3_aa: CASSPGPNTGELFF
j_call: TRBJ2-5; v_call: TRBV6-1; clone_size: NA; cdr3_aa: CASNTDRRETQYF
j_call: TRBJ2-3; v_call: TRBV9; clone_size: NA; cdr3_aa: CASSGDGGGTDTQYF
j_call: TRBJ2-4; v_call: TRBV7-9; clone_size: NA; cdr3_aa: CASSRIVTETGGGLDIQYF
j_call: TRBJ1-3; v_call: TRBV5-6; clone_size: NA; cdr3_aa: CASSLSPVLGAGNTIYF
j_call: TRBJ2-7; v_call: TRBV29-1; clone_size: NA; cdr3_aa: CSGSWEQYF
j_call: TRBJ2-7; v_call: TRBV27; clone_size: NA; cdr3_aa: CASRPGGGEQYF
j_call: TRBJ1-5; v_call: TRBV6-6; clone_size: NA; cdr3_aa: CASSYPTKGRVQPQHF
j_call: TRBJ1-3; v_call: TRBV7-2; clone_size: NA; cdr3_aa: CASSLGLGSGNTIYF
j_call: TRBJ1-2; v_call: TRBV9; clone_size: NA; cdr3_aa: CASSKNDNNYGYTF
j_call: TRBJ1-1; v_call: TRBV19; clone_size: NA; cdr3_aa: CASNTVGNTEAFF
j_call: TRBJ2-2; v_call: TRBV6-5; clone_size: NA; cdr3_aa: CASSYYKNTGELFF
j_call: TRBJ2-3; v_call: TRBV25-1; clone_size: NA; cdr3_aa: CASSVQGTDTQYF
j_call: TRBJ1-4; v_call: TRBV16; clone_size: NA; cdr3_aa: CASSPPGKNEKLFF
j_call: TRBJ2-1; v_call: TRBV28; clone_size: NA; cdr3_aa: CASSLRDRDNEQFF
j_call: TRBJ1-1; v_call: TRBV11-2; clone_size: NA; cdr3_aa: CASSLDDEGTEAFF
j_call: TRBJ1-1; v_call: TRBV14; clone_size: NA; cdr3_aa: CASSQGIRDIKVEAFF
j_call: TRBJ2-2; v_call: TRBV5-6; clone_size: NA; cdr3_aa: CASSLAKGGNTGELFF
j_call: TRBJ1-2; v_call: TRBV9; clone_size: NA; cdr3_aa: CASSVSGPSYGYTF
j_call: TRBJ2-7; v_call: TRBV11-2; clone_size: NA; cdr3_aa: CASSHGGGDEQYF
j_call: TRBJ2-5; v_call: TRBV5-8; clone_size: NA; cdr3_aa: CASSPGRGRETQYF
j_call: TRBJ2-7; v_call: TRBV7-9; clone_size: NA; cdr3_aa: CASSPDRGFVYEQYF
j_call: TRBJ1-6; v_call: TRBV19; clone_size: NA; cdr3_aa: CASSMIGSNSPLHF
j_call: TRBJ2-6; v_call: TRBV28; clone_size: medium-sized; cdr3_aa: CASSLLHISGPISSGANVLTF
j_call: TRBJ2-7; v_call: TRBV11-3; clone_size: NA; cdr3_aa: CASSLVAGGSYEQYF
j_call: TRBJ2-2; v_call: TRBV25-1; clone_size: NA; cdr3_aa: CASTQTGGLGTGELFF
j_call: TRBJ2-7; v_call: TRBV29-1; clone_size: few; cdr3_aa: CSVDLWGQGGEQYF
j_call: TRBJ1-2; v_call: TRBV10-2; clone_size: NA; cdr3_aa: CASSEGYGYTF
j_call: TRBJ2-7; v_call: TRBV9; clone_size: NA; cdr3_aa: CASSAGGASSYEQYF
j_call: TRBJ2-1; v_call: TRBV7-2; clone_size: NA; cdr3_aa: CASSLAGGYYNEQFF
j_call: TRBJ2-5; v_call: TRBV6-1; clone_size: NA; cdr3_aa: CASSEAYSSGNQETQYF
j_call: TRBJ1-5; v_call: TRBV5-5; clone_size: NA; cdr3_aa: CASSLDWRGDQPQHF
j_call: TRBJ1-1; v_call: TRBV2; clone_size: NA; cdr3_aa: CASSEAVQGNTEAFF
j_call: TRBJ2-1; v_call: TRBV11-3; clone_size: NA; cdr3_aa: CASSYGGNEQFF
j_call: TRBJ1-6; v_call: TRBV7-9; clone_size: NA; cdr3_aa: CASSWSRELSSPLHF
j_call: TRBJ2-3; v_call: TRBV5-4; clone_size: NA; cdr3_aa: CASSPWGGSTDTQYF
j_call: TRBJ1-1; v_call: TRBV19; clone_size: NA; cdr3_aa: CASSISLNTEAFF
j_call: TRBJ2-5; v_call: TRBV5-1; clone_size: NA; cdr3_aa: CASSLGPSGETQYF
j_call: TRBJ2-1; v_call: TRBV7-9; clone_size: NA; cdr3_aa: CASSLVGSSYNEQFF
j_call: TRBJ1-5; v_call: TRBV6-1; clone_size: NA; cdr3_aa: CASSEAGELRPQHF
j_call: TRBJ1-1; v_call: TRBV29-1; clone_size: NA; cdr3_aa: CSVVTGNTEAFF
j_call: TRBJ2-5; v_call: TRBV7-9; clone_size: NA; cdr3_aa: CASSDRAEETQYF
j_call: TRBJ2-1; v_call: TRBV5-6; clone_size: NA; cdr3_aa: CASSLAGGAYNEQFF
j_call: TRBJ2-3; v_call: TRBV7-2; clone_size: NA; cdr3_aa: CASTPQGGTDTQYF